One and the same sample provided the 32 T cell receptor beta chains below, sequenced in a study of cytomegalovirus exposure and HLA in healthy donors. The study ran its PCR with 60 Vbeta and 13 Jbeta primers. Produced via immunoSEQ multiplex PCR; TCRdb's table is partial and in-frame only. The sample lists about 120,000 clones, 75% to 85% occurring once. Material: PBMCs. Every receptor here comes from a man aged 25 to 45 in good health and CMV-seropositive.

V usage is TRBV4-1 and J usage is TRBJ2-5; TRBD2 matches at 9 bases. V trimming: 4 bases; J trimming: 4 bases; junction bases outside the gene matches: 4. This CDR3 is 14 amino acids long. The germline gives CDR1 MGHRA, CDR2 YSYEKL. The CDR3 coding sequence is TGCGCCAGCAGCCCTAGCGGGGAGGGAGAGACCCAGTACTTC. Protein sequence: CASSPSGEGETQYF.

V usage is TRBV7-3 and J usage is TRBJ2-7, with D possibly matching TRBD1 (5 bases). CDR1 and CDR2 from the germline V gene are SGHTA and FQGTGA. The CDR3 is 13 residues long. V was trimmed by 3 bases and J by 2 bases, leaving 8 bases between them. CDR3 protein: CASSFGRAYEQYF. CDR3 DNA: TGTGCCAGCAGCTTCGGCAGGGCCTACGAGCAGTACTTC.

The sample holds one count of this clone. The chain joins TRBV28 to TRBJ2-3; tentative D call: TRBD2 (5 bases). Trimming took 5 bases from V and 4 from J, leaving 7 bases between them. The length of the CDR3 is 12 residues. Germline V lookup: CDR1 MDHEN, CDR2 SYDVKM. CDR3 loop: CASSLSADTQYF. For the CDR3, the DNA is TGTGCCAGCAGTCTTAGCGCAGATACGCAGTATTTT.

The chain uses TRBV4-1 and TRBJ2-1; 10 bases match TRBD2. Germline CDR1 and CDR2: MGHRA and YSYEKL. This CDR3 has 16 residues. V trimming: 3 bases; J trimming: 2 bases; junction bases outside the gene matches: 4. The CDR3 DNA reads TGCGCCAGCAGCCACAGACTAGCGGGCCCCTACAATGAGCAGTTCTTC. Amino acids: CASSHRLAGPYNEQFF.

This clone was picked up a small number of times. The rearrangement links TRBV6-6 to TRBJ2-7, with 8 positions matching TRBD1. The CDR3 runs 15 residues. In germline, CDR1 is MNHNY, CDR2 SVGAGI (reference sequence). The trim removed 3 bases at V and 1 base at J, leaving 5 bases unmatched. In nucleotides, the CDR3 is TGTGCCAGCAGTTATCAGGGGGCCCCTTCCTACGAGCAGTACTTC. Its protein product is CASSYQGAPSYEQYF.

J is TRBJ2-3 and V is TRBV9; maybe TRBD2 (7 bases). Trimming stripped 4 bases from V and 8 bases from J, with 23 bases between. CDR1 is SGDLS, CDR2 YYNGEE, per germline. The CDR3 has 16 residues. The CDR3 nucleotides are TGTGCCAGCAGCCCTCGGGGAGGGGGGGCCTTGGGTACGCAGTATTTT. Translated: CASSPRGGGALGTQYF.

The gene calls are TRBV9 and TRBJ1-1; no firm D call. The CDR3 has 15 amino acids. CDR1 SGDLS and CDR2 YYNGEE come from the germline V gene. Trimming pared 2 bases from V and 0 bases from J, leaving 11 bases between. CDR3 loop: CASSVRTTMNTEAFF. Here the CDR3 DNA reads TGTGCCAGCAGCGTCCGAACCACAATGAACACTGAAGCTTTCTTT.

V and J are TRBV5-6 and TRBJ2-7; possible D gene TRBD1, 6 bases. The CDR3 has 14 amino acids. Germline V lookup: CDR1 SGHDT, CDR2 YYEEEE. Deletions cut 0 bases from V and 0 bases from J, with 7 bases between. CDR3 in DNA: TGTGCCAGCAGCTTGGGGGGGCACTCCTACGAGCAGTACTTC. Protein product: CASSLGGHSYEQYF.

The J gene is TRBJ2-7, the V gene TRBV27, with D maybe TRBD2 (5 bases). The CDR3 covers 12 residues. V lost 3 bases to trimming and J lost 6 bases, with 9 bases between them. Germline assignment: CDR1 MNHEY and CDR2 SMNVEV (reference sequence). The CDR3 coding sequence is TGTGCCAGCAGTTTTTGGAGGAGCGAGCAGTACTTC. It codes for CASSFWRSEQYF.

This clone was found a few times. The chain couples TRBV6-5 to TRBJ2-3; a possible D gene is TRBD2 (5 bases). With 5 bases removed from V and 0 bases from J, the gap between germline ends came to 9 bases. The germline gives CDR1 MNHEY, CDR2 SVGAGI. This CDR3 region has 14 residues. The CDR3 nucleotides read TGTGCCAGCAGTCGCGGGTACAGCACAGATACGCAGTATTTT. Amino acids: CASSRGYSTDTQYF.

This sequence joins TRBV5-4 and TRBJ2-3, with TRBD1 matching over 8 bases. V was clipped by 4 bases and J by 5 bases; unmatched bases: 12. Per germline, CDR1 SGHNT and CDR2 YYREEE (reference sequence). This CDR3 contains 16 residues. CDR3 bases: TGTGCCAGCAGCCGTACGGGACAGGCCTCGGGAGATACGCAGTATTTT. Translated: CASSRTGQASGDTQYF. Full variable domain (missing parts from reference TRBV5-4 and TRBJ2-3): ETGVTQSPTHLIKTRGQQVTLRCSSQSGHNTVSWYQQALGQGPQFIFQYYREEENGRGNFPPRFSGLQFPNYSSELNVNALELDDSALYLCASSRTGQASGDTQYFGPGTRLTVL.

This rearrangement joins TRBV5-6 to TRBJ1-2, with 7 positions matching TRBD1. V gave up 1 base and J gave up 8 bases; unmatched junction bases: 11. Germline CDR1 is SGHDT and CDR2 is YYEEEE. This CDR3 contains 15 residues. For the CDR3, the DNA is TGTGCCAGCAGCTTGACTGACATGGACAGGAGGGGCTACACCTTC. This gives the protein CASSLTDMDRRGYTF. The full variable domain, in which reference TRBV5-6 and TRBJ1-2 provide the parts outside the CDR3, is DAGVTQSPTHLIKTRGQQVTLRCSPKSGHDTVSWYQQALGQGPQFIFQYYEEEERQRGNFPDRFSGHQFPNYSSELNVNALLLGDSALYLCASSLTDMDRRGYTFGSGTRLTVV.

The chain couples TRBV7-2 to TRBJ2-7; a weak D match, TRBD1 (6 bases). Trimming left V 4 bases short and J 0 bases short, with 16 bases between. The CDR3 runs to 16 residues. CDR1 and CDR2 from the germline V gene are SGHTA and FQGNSA. The CDR3 region is CASSSTTGRSSYEQYF. DNA of the CDR3: TGTGCCAGCAGCTCGACGACAGGCCGGAGCTCCTACGAGCAGTACTTC. The whole variable domain, filled in from reference TRBV7-2 and TRBJ2-7, reads GAGVSQSPSNKVTEKGKDVELRCDPISGHTALYWYRQSLGQGLEFLIYFQGNSAPDKSGLPSDRFSAERTGGSVSTLTIQRTQQEDSAVYLCASSSTTGRSSYEQYFGPGTRLTVT.

The CDR3 reads CATIDRVPPPYGYTF. For the CDR3, the DNA is TGTGCCACCATTGACAGGGTTCCCCCCCCTTATGGCTACACCTTC. This chain uses TRBV7-9 with TRBJ1-2; TRBD1 agrees at 7 bases. The V and J ends lost 10 bases and 5 bases, in that order; junction bases with no gene match: 16. This CDR3 contains 15 residues. Germline-derived CDR1 and CDR2 are SEHNR and FQNEAQ (reference sequence).

The chain joins TRBV9 to TRBJ1-3; D not certain. The length of the CDR3 is 13 residues. CDR1 SGDLS and CDR2 YYNGEE come from the germline V gene. The V and J ends lost 2 bases and 0 bases respectively, with 3 bases between them. Here the CDR3 DNA reads TGTGCCAGCAGCGTGAGCTCTGGAAACACCATATATTTT. Its protein product is CASSVSSGNTIYF.

This chain connects TRBV11-3 to TRBJ2-6; D is perhaps TRBD1 (5 bases). Trimming cost V 5 bases and J 1 base, with 12 bases left between them. CDR3 length equals 16 residues. CDR1 is SGHNT and CDR2 is YENEEA in the germline V gene. The CDR3 region is CASSPGRGSGANVLTF. CDR3 in DNA: TGTGCCAGCAGCCCCGGTAGGGGTTCTGGGGCCAACGTCCTGACTTTC.

This clone was detected a few times. The chain is built from TRBV5-1 and TRBJ2-6, with 11 bases fitting TRBD2. The CDR3 is 17 amino acids. The trim removed 2 bases at V and 0 bases at J, leaving 1 base unmatched. Germline CDR1 and CDR2: SGHRS and YFSETQ. DNA of the CDR3: TGCGCCAGCAGCTTCCTAGCGGGGGGCTCTGGGGCCAACGTCCTGACTTTC. Protein sequence: CASSFLAGGSGANVLTF.

The CDR3 here is CASSLSGGQTEAFF. The CDR3 nucleotides are TGTGCCAGCAGCTTATCAGGGGGCCAGACTGAAGCTTTCTTT. The chain links TRBV11-3 to TRBJ1-1; 8 bases are a match to TRBD1. In germline, CDR1 is SGHNT, CDR2 YENEEA. Trimming at V came to 2 bases and at J to 5 bases, leaving 4 bases not matched to a gene. This CDR3 is 14 amino acids long.

The chain has TRBV14 and TRBJ2-3; D is possibly TRBD2 (5 bases). The V end lost 4 bases, the J end lost 6 bases, and 14 bases lay between the germline ends. Germline assignment: CDR1 SGHDN and CDR2 FVKESK. The CDR3 totals 14 residues. CDR3 loop: CASSLGLGLDTQYF. The CDR3, as DNA: TGTGCCAGCAGCCTTGGACTGGGGTTGGATACGCAGTATTTT.

CDR3 nucleotides: TGTGCCAGCAGCTCCCAACAGGGGAGGAAGCAGTACTTC. Encoded protein: CASSSQQGRKQYF. The V and J genes are TRBV7-2 and TRBJ2-5; TRBD1 is a possible D gene (7 bases). The CDR3 has 13 amino acids. The germline V gene has CDR1 SGHTA and CDR2 FQGNSA. V shed 4 bases and J shed 11 bases, with 17 bases lying between them.

This chain uses TRBV9 with TRBJ2-3, with TRBD2 matching 13 bases. Germline V lookup: CDR1 SGDLS, CDR2 YYNGEE. The CDR3 loop spans 16 amino acids. Losses at the gene ends were 4 bases for V and 6 bases for J; bases not matched to a gene: 8. This chain's CDR3 is CASSSQTSGGWDTQYF. The DNA for the CDR3 is TGTGCCAGCAGCTCCCAGACTAGCGGGGGGTGGGATACGCAGTATTTT.

This clone was detected only once. The chain links TRBV5-1 to TRBJ2-7; 10 bases are a match to TRBD2. Trimming removed 0 bases from V and 2 bases from J; junction bases left unmatched: 2. The germline gives CDR1 SGHRS, CDR2 YFSETQ. The CDR3 has 15 residues. Here the CDR3 reads CASSLASGGAYEQYF. CDR3 coding DNA: TGCGCCAGCAGCTTGGCAAGCGGGGGGGCCTACGAGCAGTACTTC. The full variable domain, its missing parts supplied by reference TRBV5-1 and TRBJ2-7, is KAGVTQTPRYLIKTRGQQVTLSCSPISGHRSVSWYQQTPGQGLQFLFEYFSETQRNKGNFPGRFSGRQFSNSRSEMNVSTLELGDSALYLCASSLASGGAYEQYFGPGTRLTVT.

The rearrangement uses TRBV19 and TRBJ2-1; D is undetermined. The germline V and J ends were trimmed by 0 bases and 11 bases, with 11 bases remaining between them. The CDR3 covers 13 residues. Germline V lookup: CDR1 LNHDA, CDR2 SQIVND (reference sequence). For the CDR3, the DNA is TGTGCCAGTAGTATAGATCTCGAAGCAAAGCAGTTCTTC. Translation: CASSIDLEAKQFF.

The chain combines TRBV9 with TRBJ1-2, with D possibly TRBD1 on 6 matching bases. There are 18 residues in the CDR3. Germline CDR1 SGDLS, CDR2 YYNGEE. Trimming pared 4 bases from V and 3 bases from J, leaving 25 bases between. DNA for the CDR3: TGTGCCAGCAGCCCCACGGGGGGGCCCTTCTCTACTGACTATGGCTACACCTTC. Amino acids: CASSPTGGPFSTDYGYTF.

V is TRBV19 and J is TRBJ2-7, with 7 positions matching TRBD1. The germline CDR1 and CDR2 sequences are LNHDA and SQIVND (reference sequence). The CDR3 runs 14 residues. Germline trimming cut 7 bases from V and 3 bases from J; bases unmatched to any gene: 9. The CDR3 nucleotides read TGTGCCAGTATTCTACGGGACAGCGTCTACGAGCAGTACTTC. Protein sequence: CASILRDSVYEQYF.

A single count supports this clone. The chain joins TRBV7-2 to TRBJ2-7; a weak D match, TRBD1 (6 bases). The length of the CDR3 is 14 residues. V dropped 5 bases and J dropped 6 bases, with 17 bases sitting between them. Germline values: CDR1 SGHTA, CDR2 FQGNSA. The CDR3 sequence: CASSDEFTGIEQYF. The CDR3, as DNA: TGTGCCAGCAGCGACGAATTTACAGGGATCGAGCAGTACTTC.

The chain joins TRBV7-3 to TRBJ2-1; TRBD2 matches 11 bases. V shed 4 bases, J shed 4 bases, and the junction held 6 bases outside the gene matches. The CDR3 consists of 16 residues. The germline CDR1 and CDR2 sequences are SGHTA and FQGTGA. CDR3: CASSSYSGGGYNEQFF. The CDR3 DNA follows: TGTGCCAGCAGCTCGTATAGCGGGGGGGGTTACAATGAGCAGTTCTTC.

The chain links TRBV4-1 to TRBJ1-1; possibly TRBD1 for D (5 bases). Trimming removed 1 base from V and 5 bases from J, with 14 bases in between. Germline V lookup: CDR1 MGHRA, CDR2 YSYEKL. The CDR3 loop spans 15 amino acids. The CDR3 nucleotides read TGCGCCAGCAGCCAAGTCGGGCTAGGGGTAACTGAAGCTTTCTTT. Protein: CASSQVGLGVTEAFF.

This clone has more than one count but fewer than ten. The V gene is TRBV13, the J gene TRBJ2-1; tentative D call: TRBD1 (6 bases). The CDR3 has 15 amino acids. Trimming took 6 bases from V and 8 from J, leaving 20 bases between them. The germline CDR1 and CDR2 sequences are PRHDT and FYEKMQ (reference sequence). The CDR3 reads CASSSPSGDIYEQFF. The DNA of the CDR3 is TGTGCCAGCAGTTCCCCCTCCGGGGACATCTATGAGCAGTTCTTC.

V is TRBV2 and J is TRBJ2-2; 7 nucleotides match TRBD2. The V segment lost 7 bases and the J segment 7 bases; nucleotides outside the gene matches: 12. The CDR3 sequence is 15 residues long. Germline CDR1 reads SNHLY; CDR2 reads FYNNEI. In nucleotides, the CDR3 is TGTGCCAGCACCCAAGGGAGGGGCGAGGGCGGGGAGCTGTTTTTT. Its translation: CASTQGRGEGGELFF.

This clone was observed once. One end of the junction varies from germline; a read error may be responsible. The chain carries TRBV9 and TRBJ2-6; possible D gene TRBD1, 5 bases. From germline, CDR1 is SGDLS and CDR2 YYNGEE. The length of the CDR3 is 16 residues. Here the CDR3 reads CASSAITSSGANGLTF. DNA for the CDR3: TGTGCCAGCAGCGCCATAACCAGCTCTGGGGCCAACGGCCTGACTTTC.

The V and J genes are TRBV28 and TRBJ1-3; 7 bases agree with TRBD1. The CDR3 loop spans 14 amino acids. CDR1 is MDHEN, CDR2 SYDVKM, per germline. V shed 3 bases and J 7 bases; nucleotides not matched to a gene: 6. The CDR3 protein is CASSLAGGRNTIYF. The CDR3 DNA sequence: TGTGCCAGCAGTTTGGCAGGGGGGCGGAACACCATATATTTT.